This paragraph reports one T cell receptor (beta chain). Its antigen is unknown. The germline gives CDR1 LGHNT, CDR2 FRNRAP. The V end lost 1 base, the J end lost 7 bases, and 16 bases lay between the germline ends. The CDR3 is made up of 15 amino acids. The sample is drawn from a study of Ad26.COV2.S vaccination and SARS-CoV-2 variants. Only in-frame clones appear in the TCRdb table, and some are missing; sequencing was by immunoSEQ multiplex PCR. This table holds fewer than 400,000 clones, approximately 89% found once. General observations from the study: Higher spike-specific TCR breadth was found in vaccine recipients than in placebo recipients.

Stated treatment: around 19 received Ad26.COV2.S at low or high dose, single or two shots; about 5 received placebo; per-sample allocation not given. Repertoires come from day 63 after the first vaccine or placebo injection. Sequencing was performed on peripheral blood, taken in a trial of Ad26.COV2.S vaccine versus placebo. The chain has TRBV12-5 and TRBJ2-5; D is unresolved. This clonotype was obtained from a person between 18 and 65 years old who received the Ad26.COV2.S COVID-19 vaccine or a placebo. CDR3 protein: CASGLGLRDFGTQYF. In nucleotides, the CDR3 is TGTGCTAGTGGTTTGGGACTTAGAGATTTCGGGACCCAGTACTTC.